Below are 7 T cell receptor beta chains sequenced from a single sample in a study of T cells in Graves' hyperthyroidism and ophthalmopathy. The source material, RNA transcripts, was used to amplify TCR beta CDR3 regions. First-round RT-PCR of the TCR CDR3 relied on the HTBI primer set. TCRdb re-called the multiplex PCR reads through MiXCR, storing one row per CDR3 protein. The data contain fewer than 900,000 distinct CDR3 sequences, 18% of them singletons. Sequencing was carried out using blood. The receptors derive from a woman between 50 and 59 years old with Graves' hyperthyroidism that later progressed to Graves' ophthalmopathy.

CDR3 sequence: CASSAFRGTNEKLFF. The CDR3 region has the DNA TGTGCCAGCAGCGCCTTCAGGGGAACTAATGAAAAACTGTTTTTT. The chain carries TRBV6-1 and TRBJ1-4, with a weak D call TRBD1 (6 bases). Trimming left V 6 bases short and J 1 base short, with 12 bases between. Germline V CDR1 and CDR2: MNHNS, SASEGT. CDR3 length: 15 residues.

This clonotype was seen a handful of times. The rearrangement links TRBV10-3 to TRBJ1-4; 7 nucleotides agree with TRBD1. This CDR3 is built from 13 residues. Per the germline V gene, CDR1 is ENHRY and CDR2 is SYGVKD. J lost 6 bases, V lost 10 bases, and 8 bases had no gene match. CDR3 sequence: CASATGLDEKLFF. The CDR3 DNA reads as TGTGCCAGCGCGACAGGGCTGGATGAAAAACTGTTTTTT.

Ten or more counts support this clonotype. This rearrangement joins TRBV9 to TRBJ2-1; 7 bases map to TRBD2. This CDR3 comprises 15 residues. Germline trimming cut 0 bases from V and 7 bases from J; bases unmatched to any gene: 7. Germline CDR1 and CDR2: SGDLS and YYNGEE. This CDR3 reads CASSVAGTNVNEQFF. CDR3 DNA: TGTGCCAGCAGCGTAGCGGGGACTAACGTTAATGAGCAGTTCTTC.

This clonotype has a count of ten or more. This CDR3 is CASSYSDGPQHF. CDR3 bases: TGTGCCAGCAGCTACTCTGATGGTCCCCAGCATTTT. The genes are TRBV11-2 and TRBJ1-5; D gene unclear. Germline CDR1 and CDR2: SGHAT and FQNNGV. V dropped 4 bases and J dropped 10 bases, with 11 bases sitting between them. The CDR3 has 12 residues.

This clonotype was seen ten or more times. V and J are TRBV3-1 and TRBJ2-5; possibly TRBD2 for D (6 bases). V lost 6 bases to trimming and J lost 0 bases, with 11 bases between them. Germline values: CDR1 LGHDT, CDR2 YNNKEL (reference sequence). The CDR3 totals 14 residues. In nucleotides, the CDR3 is TGTGCCAGCAGTGAGGAGGGGTACCAAGAGACCCAGTACTTC. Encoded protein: CASSEEGYQETQYF.

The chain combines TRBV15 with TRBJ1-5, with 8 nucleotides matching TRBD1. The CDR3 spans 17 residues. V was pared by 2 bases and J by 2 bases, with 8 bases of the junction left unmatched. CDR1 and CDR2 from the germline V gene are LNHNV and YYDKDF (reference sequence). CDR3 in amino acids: CATSRPRQGMGNQPQHF. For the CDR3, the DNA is TGTGCCACCAGCAGACCTAGACAGGGGATGGGCAATCAGCCCCAGCATTTT.

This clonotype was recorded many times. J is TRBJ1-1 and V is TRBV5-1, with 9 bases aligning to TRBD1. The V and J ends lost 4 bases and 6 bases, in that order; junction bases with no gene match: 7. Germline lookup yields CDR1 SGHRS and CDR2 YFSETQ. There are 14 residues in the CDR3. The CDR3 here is CASSQDRGGAEAFF. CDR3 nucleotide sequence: TGCGCCAGCAGCCAGGACAGGGGAGGTGCTGAAGCTTTCTTT.